This T cell receptor (beta chain) was captured by sequencing in a study of long-term antiretroviral therapy in people with HIV (dated by TCRdb to the early 2020s). General notes on the study: Collection of the earliest samples took place about a decade ahead of the 2015 WHO recommendation for immediate ART, at a time when ART was typically delayed until CD4 counts fell. A total of 150 to 200 cryopreserved PBMC samples were contributed to the cohort by 30 adults with confirmed HIV infection, with samples collected serially over a mean of about 6 years (range 1-12). No cross-contamination during QIAcube processing turned up in test extractions that ran a monoclonal T-cell line alongside around 32 polyclonal samples. This retrospective serial study examined whether starting ART and sustained HIV suppression were associated with changes in the composition and diversity of the TRB repertoire in peripheral blood. Of the 25 to 30 participants with HIV, approximately twelve were female. Beyond this particular receptor, the publication reports: Because pre-ART samples had limited cell numbers, unsorted PBMC were profiled rather than sorted CD4+ and CD8+ T cells. Starting ART was linked to a significant rise in TRB diversity, yet even with long-term ART the diversity remained significantly lower than in transplant donor controls. The samples span the years 2004 to 2017, and the ART regimens used may be less effective than current regimens. Owing to limited PBMC availability, only the TCR beta chain was sequenced, without alpha chain pairing. Expanded TRB clones identified before ART initiation dominated the repertoire at all time points, although this dominance fluctuated and declined in many PLHIV after ART. Compared with controls, HIV repertoires had narrower CDR3 length ranges, and the network structure pointed to an antigen-experienced repertoire that shifted only slightly toward naive after ART. Inferences about post-ART repertoire changes are limited because no data were available on ART adherence, viral resistance or therapy changes.

The immunoSEQ hsTCRB v3.0 assay was used at survey level resolution to sequence the TRB variable region. A depth of roughly 35,000-55,000 T-cell genomes per sample was targeted for TRB sequencing. An Illumina MiSeq with a v3 150-cycle kit was used to sequence the pooled TRB libraries. In the original analysis: Repertoire analysis was performed in R inside a reproducible Nextflow workflow that covered QC, data transformation and analysis. LymphoSeq2, an R package for AIRR-Seq data exploration, was used to implement custom analyses. Several samples that yielded fewer than 5000 total TRB sequences were excluded, so that 200 or so HIV repertoires were analyzed. Of the roughly 180 retained HIV repertoires, almost 60 were collected before and approximately 130 after ART initiation. Repertoires were downsampled to 5000 TRB nucleotide sequences, and summary statistics were averaged over 100 downsampling iterations. The analysis kept only TRB sequences whose CDR3 regions were at least seven amino acids long. Diversity was measured with a Shannon entropy-derived clonality score and the Gini coefficient. In the repertoire networks, any two of the top 5000 CDR3 amino acid sequences were connected whenever the two sequences differed by an edit distance of one. Antigen specificity groups and MHC restriction were predicted for TRB CDR3 amino acid sequences with GLIPH2. CDR3 amino acid sequences were matched against VDJdb and McPAS-TCR to flag known CMV, EBV, HIV or tissue antigen associations. Pre-ART, post-ART and control groups were compared with Wilcoxon signed-rank tests and Holm-Bonferroni correction. TCRdb provides this immuneACCESS table in a form limited to in-frame rearrangements. Some clones are lacking; in checked studies, under half of them reflect an unresolved V gene, and why the rest are absent is not known. V, J and clone size were drawn from that table, and D and trimming were deduced from the DNA. The sample yields around 30,000 clones; approximately 85% were counted once. Approximately 8% of the sample comes from the top ten.

To note about this clone: It lacks a known antigen. No quality values exist for individual bases; no much larger clone is one base distant.

Taken from cysteine to phenylalanine, the CDR3 has 10 residues. Only the CDR3 part of the read is kept: 30 bases, read in frame from the first base. V and J lose 7 bases and 2 bases, and a span of 5 bases separates them. Based on the germline V gene, the CDR1 and CDR2 sequences are SQVTM and ANQGSEA. Participants were included only if at least one PBMC sample before ART initiation and at least two post-ART samples were available. All participants with HIV were treated in the United States of America. Cryopreserved samples of 1-10 million PBMC were thawed and washed before DNA extraction. At the time of the earliest PBMC sample, participants with HIV were aged between about 20 and 55 years. Per participant, PBMC samples came from 1-4 timepoints prior to ART initiation and 2-8 timepoints following ART initiation, for a median of 7 samples. Serial HIV viral load, CD4+ T-cell count, ART history and demographic data were obtained for every participant. Genomic DNA was extracted from unsorted PBMC with a Qiagen kit on a QIAcube, with processing performed in batches of 12 samples.

The chain links TRBV29-1 with TRBJ1-1; the D gene identity is not certain. The starting material was unsorted PBMCs, obtained 3 years after starting antiretroviral therapy. The receptor was isolated from a middle-aged man with HIV. The sequenced DNA: TGCAGCGCTCTCAACACTGAAGCTTTCTTT. Translation gives CSALNTEAFF.